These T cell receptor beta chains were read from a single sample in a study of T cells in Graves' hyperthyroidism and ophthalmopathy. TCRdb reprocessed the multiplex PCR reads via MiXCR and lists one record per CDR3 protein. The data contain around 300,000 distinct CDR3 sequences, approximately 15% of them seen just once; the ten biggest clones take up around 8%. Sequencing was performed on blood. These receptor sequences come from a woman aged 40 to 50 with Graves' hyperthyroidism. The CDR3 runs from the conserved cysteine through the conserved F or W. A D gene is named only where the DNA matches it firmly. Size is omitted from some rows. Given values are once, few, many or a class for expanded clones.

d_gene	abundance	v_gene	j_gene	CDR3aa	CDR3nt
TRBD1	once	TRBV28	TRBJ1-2	CASSPLGTGGYYGYTF	TGTGCCAGCAGTCCACTCGGGACAGGGGGCTACTATGGCTACACCTTC
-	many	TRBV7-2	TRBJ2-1	CASSAGPDNEQFF	TGTGCCAGCAGCGCGGGACCAGACAATGAGCAGTTCTTC
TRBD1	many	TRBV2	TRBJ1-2	CASSFTGTGTGGHYGYTF	TGTGCCAGCAGTTTTACCGGGACAGGGACCGGAGGCCACTATGGCTACACCTTC
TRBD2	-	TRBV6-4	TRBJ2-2	CASSDSGTTNTGELFF	TGTGCCAGCAGTGACTCGGGGACTACGAACACCGGGGAGCTGTTTTTT
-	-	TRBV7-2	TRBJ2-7	CASSARDGPYEQYF	TGTGCCAGCAGCGCTCGGGACGGCCCCTACGAGCAGTACTTC
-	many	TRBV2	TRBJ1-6	CASSRAVNDSPLHF	TGTGCCAGCAGTCGGGCGGTGAATGATTCACCCCTCCACTTT
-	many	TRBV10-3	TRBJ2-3	CAISESPADTQYF	TGTGCCATCAGTGAATCACCAGCGGATACGCAGTATTTT
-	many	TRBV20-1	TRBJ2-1	CSARNSPYNEQFF	TGCAGTGCTAGGAACAGCCCCTACAATGAGCAGTTCTTC
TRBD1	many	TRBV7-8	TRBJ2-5	CASSTRGLRETQYF	TGTGCCAGCAGCACCAGGGGGCTGAGAGAGACCCAGTACTTC
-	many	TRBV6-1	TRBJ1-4	CASSRGAFYAADEKLFF	TGTGCCAGCAGTCGGGGGGCTTTTTATGCCGCGGATGAAAAACTGTTTTTT
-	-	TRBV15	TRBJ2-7	CATSRGYNRDDEQYF	TGTGCCACCAGCAGAGGCTACAACCGGGACGACGAGCAGTACTTC
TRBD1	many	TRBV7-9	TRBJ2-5	CASSLLGTEQETQYF	TGTGCCAGCAGCTTACTTGGGACAGAGCAAGAGACCCAGTACTTC
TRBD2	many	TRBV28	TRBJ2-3	CASSRLAEDTDTQYF	TGTGCCAGCAGTCGACTAGCGGAGGACACAGATACGCAGTATTTT
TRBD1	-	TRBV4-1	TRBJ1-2	CASSQDVTGQGIYGYTF	TGCGCCAGCAGCCAAGATGTTACGGGACAGGGGATCTATGGCTACACCTTC
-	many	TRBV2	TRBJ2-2	CASSHPGTSMNTGELFF	TGTGCCAGCAGCCACCCTGGGACATCTATGAACACCGGGGAGCTGTTTTTT
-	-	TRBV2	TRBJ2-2	CASKQTFTGELFF	TGTGCCAGCAAGCAGACTTTCACCGGGGAGCTGTTTTTT
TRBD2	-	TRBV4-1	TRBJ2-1	CASSHPRTSGINEQFF	TGCGCCAGCAGCCACCCCCGGACTAGCGGGATCAATGAGCAGTTCTTC
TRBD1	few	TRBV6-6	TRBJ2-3	CASSYSPPGQGTDTQYF	TGTGCCAGCAGTTACTCTCCCCCCGGACAGGGCACAGATACGCAGTATTTT
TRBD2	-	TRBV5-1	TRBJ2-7	CASSLDWLAGAAEQYF	TGCGCCAGCAGCTTGGACTGGCTAGCGGGAGCCGCCGAGCAGTACTTC
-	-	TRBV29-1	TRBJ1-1	CSVTSLGGFTEAFF	TGCAGCGTTACCTCTTTAGGGGGATTCACTGAAGCTTTCTTT
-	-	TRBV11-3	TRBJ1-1	CASSSRREGNTEAFF	TGTGCCAGCAGCTCCCGGCGGGAGGGGAACACTGAAGCTTTCTTT
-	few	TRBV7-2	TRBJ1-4	CASTTGQGEKLFF	TGTGCCAGCACCACGGGTCAAGGAGAAAAACTGTTTTTT
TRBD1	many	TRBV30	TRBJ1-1	CAWGQGGGYTEAFF	TGTGCCTGGGGACAGGGTGGAGGGTACACTGAAGCTTTCTTT
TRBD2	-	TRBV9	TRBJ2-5	CASSVGLAGGQETQYF	TGTGCCAGCAGCGTCGGACTAGCGGGAGGGCAAGAGACCCAGTACTTC
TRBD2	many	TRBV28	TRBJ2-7	CASSFRGRLSYEQYF	TGTGCCAGCAGTTTTCGCGGGAGGCTCTCCTACGAGCAGTACTTC
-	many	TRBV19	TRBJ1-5	CASSRRSNQPQHF	TGTGCCAGTAGTAGACGCAGCAATCAGCCCCAGCATTTT
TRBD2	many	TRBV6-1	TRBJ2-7	CASSGADSGRAHEQYF	TGTGCCAGCAGTGGAGCGGATAGCGGGAGGGCACACGAGCAGTACTTC
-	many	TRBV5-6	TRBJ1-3	CASSLGLGFGNTIYF	TGTGCCAGCAGCTTGGGCCTTGGCTTTGGAAACACCATATATTTT
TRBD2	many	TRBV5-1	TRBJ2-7	CASSLGNSGSYEQYF	TGCGCCAGCAGCTTGGGTAATAGCGGGAGTTACGAGCAGTACTTC
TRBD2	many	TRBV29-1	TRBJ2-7	CSVELAGGGEQYF	TGCAGCGTTGAATTAGCGGGAGGGGGCGAGCAGTACTTC
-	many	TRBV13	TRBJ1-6	CASRLTAYNSPLHF	TGTGCCAGCAGGTTGACAGCCTATAATTCACCCCTCCACTTT
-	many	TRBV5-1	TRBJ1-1	CASSLMPGADTEAFF	TGCGCCAGCAGCTTAATGCCCGGGGCAGACACTGAAGCTTTCTTT
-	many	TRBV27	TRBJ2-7	CASSCRPPPTTYEQYF	TGTGCCAGCAGTTGTAGACCACCTCCGACTACCTACGAGCAGTACTTC
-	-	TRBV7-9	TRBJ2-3	CASSRGDSRTDTQYF	TGTGCCAGCTCCCGGGGGGACAGTCGAACAGATACGCAGTATTTT
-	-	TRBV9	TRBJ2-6	CASSTTTGKGSGANVLTF	TGTGCCAGCAGCACAACGACAGGAAAGGGCTCTGGGGCCAACGTCCTGACTTTC
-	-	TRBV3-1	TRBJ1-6	CASSRNRDPLHF	TGTGCCAGCAGCCGAAACCGGGACCCCCTCCACTTT
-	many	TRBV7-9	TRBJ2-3	CASSSKQERDTQYF	TGTGCCAGCAGCTCGAAGCAGGAAAGGGATACGCAGTATTTT
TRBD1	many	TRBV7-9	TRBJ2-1	CASSRWDRTNEQFF	TGTGCCAGCAGCCGTTGGGACAGGACAAATGAGCAGTTCTTC
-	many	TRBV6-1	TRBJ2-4	CASSEGGFEAKNIQYF	TGTGCCAGCAGTGAAGGGGGCTTTGAGGCCAAAAACATTCAGTACTTC
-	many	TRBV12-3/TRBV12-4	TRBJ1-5	CASSQAHQPQHF	TGTGCCAGCAGTCAGGCCCATCAGCCCCAGCATTTT
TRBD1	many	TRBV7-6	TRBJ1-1	CASSLEGTAFNTEAFF	TGTGCCAGCAGCTTAGAAGGGACAGCATTTAACACTGAAGCTTTCTTT
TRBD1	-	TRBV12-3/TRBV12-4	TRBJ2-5	CASSFRQGRQETQYF	TGTGCCAGCAGCTTCCGACAGGGACGTCAAGAGACCCAGTACTTC
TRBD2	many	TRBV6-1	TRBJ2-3	CASPGTSGRVDTQYF	TGTGCCAGCCCTGGGACTAGCGGGAGGGTGGATACGCAGTATTTT
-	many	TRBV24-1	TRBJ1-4	CATSVLQPATNEKLFF	TGTGCCACCAGTGTCTTACAGCCTGCAACTAATGAAAAACTGTTTTTT
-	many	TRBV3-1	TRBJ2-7	CASSQDSNAYEQYF	TGTGCCAGCAGCCAAGATTCCAACGCCTACGAGCAGTACTTC
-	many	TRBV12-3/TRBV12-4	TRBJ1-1	CASSLMPAEAFF	TGTGCCAGCAGTTTAATGCCAGCTGAAGCTTTCTTT
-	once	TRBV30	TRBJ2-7	CAWSDDQEQYF	TGTGCCTGGAGTGATGATCAGGAGCAGTACTTC
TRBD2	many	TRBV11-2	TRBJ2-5	CASSRGLANQETQYF	TGTGCCAGCAGCCGAGGACTAGCCAACCAAGAGACCCAGTACTTC
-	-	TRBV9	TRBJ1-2	CASSGGGGLDYGYTF	TGTGCCAGCAGCGGGGGGGGCGGCCTTGACTATGGCTACACCTTC
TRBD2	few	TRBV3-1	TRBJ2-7	CASSTTSGRVGEQYF	TGTGCCAGCAGCACAACTAGCGGGAGAGTCGGAGAGCAGTACTTC
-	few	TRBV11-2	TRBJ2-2	CASSSGPGMDTGELFF	TGTGCCAGCAGCTCAGGTCCGGGGATGGACACCGGGGAGCTGTTTTTT